A selection of T cell receptor beta chains follows, all from one sample in a study of technical replicates of blood from several donors. Sequenced by immunoSEQ multiplex PCR; TCRdb stores in-frame clones only, minus some. The profile shows some 80,000 clones, over 75% of them singletons. The sequenced sample was T cells isolated from PBMCs. The receptors here all came from a human donor in good health. CDR3s include the opening cysteine and the closing phenylalanine or tryptophan. The D gene is left open where the match is weak. Only some rows state a clone size, as once, few, many or a class for expanded clones.

V: TRBV18
length: 15
D: TRBD1
J: TRBJ1-2
size: .
CDR3: CASSPSGTGAKGYTF
DNA: TGTGCCAGCTCACCTTCCGGGACAGGGGCCAAGGGCTACACCTTC

V: TRBV28
length: 16
D: .
J: TRBJ2-1
size: .
CDR3: CASFEEQGTLYNEQFF
DNA: TGTGCCAGCTTCGAGGAACAGGGAACATTATACAATGAGCAGTTCTTC

V: TRBV7-3
length: 15
D: .
J: TRBJ2-3
size: .
CDR3: CASSLTGLVTDTQYF
DNA: TGTGCCAGCAGCTTAACCGGTCTAGTTACAGATACGCAGTATTTT

V: TRBV25-1
length: 14
D: .
J: TRBJ2-7
size: .
CDR3: CASSEREASYEQYF
DNA: TGTGCCAGCAGTGAGAGGGAGGCCTCCTACGAGCAGTACTTC

V: TRBV28
length: 14
D: .
J: TRBJ2-7
size: .
CDR3: CASRQPDSAYEQYF
DNA: TGTGCCAGCAGGCAGCCGGACAGTGCCTACGAGCAGTACTTC

V: TRBV29-1
length: 14
D: TRBD2
J: TRBJ2-1
size: .
CDR3: CSVEAQLAGGYQFF
DNA: TGCAGCGTTGAAGCCCAACTAGCGGGAGGATATCAGTTCTTC

V: TRBV6-5
length: 15
D: TRBD1
J: TRBJ1-2
size: .
CDR3: CASSYSLDRGLGYTF
DNA: TGTGCCAGCAGTTACTCGCTGGACAGGGGGCTTGGCTACACCTTC

V: TRBV28
length: 14
D: TRBD1
J: TRBJ1-2
size: .
CDR3: CASSWPGTDYGYTF
DNA: TGTGCCAGCAGTTGGCCCGGGACAGACTATGGCTACACCTTC

V: TRBV7-2
length: 11
D: .
J: TRBJ1-2
size: .
CDR3: CASSSHGTENF
DNA: TGTGCCAGCAGCTCCCACGGGACTGAGAACTTC

V: TRBV27
length: 14
D: .
J: TRBJ1-5
size: once
CDR3: CASRRRAGNQPQHF
DNA: TGTGCCAGCAGGAGGAGGGCTGGAAATCAGCCCCAGCATTTT

V: TRBV19
length: 15
D: .
J: TRBJ1-2
size: .
CDR3: CASSIGGSRIYGYTF
DNA: TGTGCCAGTAGTATAGGGGGCAGTCGCATCTATGGCTACACCTTC